This T cell receptor beta chain was found in a study of blood T cell repertoires in COVID-19. In the study overall: Acute and convalescent COVID-19 samples came from the United States, Italy and Spain. Sources were T cells, B-cell-depleted T cells, or PBMCs; the material itself was cDNA or gDNA.

This CDR3 contains 11 residues. Germline CDR1 is SNHLY and CDR2 is FYNNEI. The V end lost 3 bases, the J end lost 3 bases, and 3 bases lay between the germline ends. Original data processing: Amplification with reference gene primers provided the estimates of nucleated cell counts. The table came from immunoSEQ multiplex PCR; TCRdb's copy has only in-frame clones and leaves some out. The DNA was the basis for D and trimming; V, J and clone size are from that table. The sample holds around 70,000 clones, around 91% seen once. Sequenced: peripheral blood. V is TRBV2 and J is TRBJ2-7; no clear D. The TCR comes from a human donor in a cohort sampled during active COVID-19. CDR3 DNA: TGTGCCAGCAGTGACGGCTACGAGCAGTACTTC. Residues: CASSDGYEQYF.